Listed below are T cell receptor beta chains from one sample, sequenced in a study of human T cells and chemical hapten exposure. Via MiXCR, TCRdb re-called the RACE reads, giving one row per CDR3 protein. This sample has about 51,000 distinct CDR3 sequences, with 9.4% found just once. The sample here was whole blood, taken in connection with sensitization to the hapten diphenylcyclopropenone (DPC). The receptor set was obtained from a woman in her thirties or forties with alopecia areata. Some clones in this sample may be carry-over from other donors' samples. CDR3s include the opening cysteine and the closing phenylalanine or tryptophan. A D gene is named only where the DNA matches it firmly. Part of the rows lack a size; the others show once, few, many or a class for expanded clones.

clone size,CDR3 length,V gene,J gene,D gene,CDR3 protein,CDR3 DNA
NA,15,TRBV9,TRBJ2-7,NA,CASSRRDLPYYEQYF,TGTGCCAGCAGCCGGAGGGACCTCCCCTACTACGAGCAGTACTTC
many,16,TRBV12-3/TRBV12-4,TRBJ2-3,TRBD1,CASSRQGTTSTDTQYF,TGTGCCAGCAGTAGACAGGGCACAACTAGCACAGATACGCAGTATTTT
NA,15,TRBV2,TRBJ2-6,NA,CASRIGRSGANVLTF,TGTGCCAGCAGAATAGGGCGCTCTGGGGCCAACGTCCTGACTTTC
many,14,TRBV6-2/TRBV6-3,TRBJ1-5,NA,CASSYSSGSQPQHF,TGTGCCAGCAGTTACTCGTCGGGAAGTCAGCCCCAGCATTTT
many,13,TRBV5-1,TRBJ2-5,TRBD2,CASSSGGRETQYF,TGCGCCAGCAGCAGCGGGGGGCGGGAGACCCAGTACTTC
many,12,TRBV11-2,TRBJ2-1,NA,CASSPDRDFPFF,TGTGCCAGCAGCCCAGACAGGGACTTTCCGTTCTTC
many,15,TRBV7-9,TRBJ1-1,NA,CASSLGGVALPEAFF,TGTGCCAGCAGCCTAGGGGGGGTTGCGCTTCCTGAAGCTTTCTTT
NA,14,TRBV12-3/TRBV12-4,TRBJ1-5,TRBD1,CASRKTGNSQPQHF,TGTGCCAGCAGGAAGACAGGGAATAGTCAGCCCCAGCATTTT
NA,12,TRBV24-1,TRBJ2-2,TRBD1,CATQGAAGELFF,TGTGCCACTCAGGGGGCAGCCGGGGAGCTGTTTTTT
few,15,TRBV6-2/TRBV6-3,TRBJ2-1,NA,CASKTRGVLLDEQFF,TGTGCCAGTAAAACGAGGGGGGTACTACTGGATGAGCAGTTCTTC
NA,15,TRBV11-1,TRBJ2-3,NA,CASDDTAEITDTQYF,TGTGCCAGCGACGACACAGCGGAAATCACAGATACGCAGTATTTT
many,14,TRBV12-3/TRBV12-4,TRBJ1-1,NA,CASSPQGLHTEAFF,TGTGCCAGCAGCCCACAGGGTCTGCACACTGAAGCTTTCTTT
NA,13,TRBV19,TRBJ2-3,TRBD2,CASRPTSADTQYF,TGTGCCAGCAGGCCGACTAGCGCAGATACGCAGTATTTT
few,16,TRBV12-3/TRBV12-4,TRBJ1-5,NA,CASSLRQGISNQPQHF,TGTGCCAGCAGTTTACGGCAGGGGATAAGCAATCAGCCCCAGCATTTT
NA,15,TRBV19,TRBJ1-5,TRBD1,CASSRYRGSNQPQHF,TGTGCCAGTAGTAGGTACAGGGGTAGCAATCAGCCCCAGCATTTT
few,13,TRBV6-6,TRBJ2-7,NA,CASSSRQDHEQYF,TGTGCCAGCAGTTCCCGACAGGACCACGAGCAGTACTTC
few,16,TRBV7-3,TRBJ2-1,TRBD2,CASSQGLASTYNEQFF,TGTGCCAGCAGTCAAGGACTAGCTTCAACCTACAATGAGCAGTTCTTC
NA,11,TRBV28,TRBJ1-1,NA,CARKRDTEAFF,TGTGCCAGGAAAAGGGACACTGAAGCTTTCTTT
few,16,TRBV4-3,TRBJ2-2,NA,CASSNQGGVDTGELFF,TGCGCCAGCAGCAATCAGGGGGGAGTAGACACCGGGGAGCTGTTTTTT
medium-sized,16,TRBV6-2/TRBV6-3,TRBJ2-3,TRBD2,CASSYGGGARTDTQYF,TGTGCCAGCAGTTACGGCGGGGGGGCCCGGACAGATACGCAGTATTTT
many,14,TRBV18,TRBJ2-1,TRBD2,CASSPANGEGEQFF,TGTGCCAGCTCACCAGCGAATGGGGAGGGTGAGCAGTTCTTC
NA,15,TRBV10-3,TRBJ1-2,TRBD1,CAISENQGAGYGYTF,TGTGCCATCAGTGAGAACCAGGGGGCTGGCTATGGCTACACCTTC
many,15,TRBV6-5,TRBJ2-1,TRBD1,CASRPQGFSYNEQFF,TGTGCCAGCAGGCCACAGGGGTTCTCCTACAATGAGCAGTTCTTC
many,14,TRBV6-1,TRBJ2-2,NA,CASSDAENTGELFF,TGTGCCAGCAGTGACGCAGAGAACACCGGGGAGCTGTTTTTT
many,16,TRBV20-1,TRBJ2-4,NA,CSARDQSALAKNIQYF,TGCAGTGCTAGAGATCAGAGCGCATTAGCCAAAAACATTCAGTACTTC
NA,15,TRBV2,TRBJ2-3,TRBD1,CASSARTGVTDTQYF,TGTGCCAGCAGTGCTAGGACAGGGGTGACAGATACGCAGTATTTT
many,14,TRBV4-1,TRBJ1-2,TRBD1,CASSQNRGDYGYTF,TGCGCCAGCAGCCAAAACAGGGGAGACTATGGCTACACCTTC
many,15,TRBV20-1,TRBJ2-3,TRBD2,CSADILAGITDTQYF,TGCAGTGCTGATATACTAGCGGGGATCACAGATACGCAGTATTTT
NA,12,TRBV5-4,TRBJ2-1,NA,CASSASSFEQFF,TGTGCCAGCAGCGCCTCCTCCTTTGAGCAGTTCTTC
many,15,TRBV18,TRBJ1-6,NA,CASSPDSHYNSPLHF,TGTGCCAGCTCACCGGACAGCCACTATAATTCACCCCTCCACTTT
many,15,TRBV7-3,TRBJ1-1,NA,CASSPRTEMNTEAFF,TGTGCCAGCAGCCCCCGGACAGAAATGAACACTGAAGCTTTCTTT
NA,16,TRBV28,TRBJ2-3,TRBD1,CASSSTGEPKTDTQYF,TGTGCCAGCAGTTCCACAGGGGAGCCCAAGACAGATACGCAGTATTTT
many,17,TRBV12-3/TRBV12-4,TRBJ1-2,NA,CASTLGGAGSFNYGYTF,TGTGCCAGCACTTTAGGGGGAGCGGGATCCTTTAACTATGGCTACACCTTC
NA,12,TRBV4-1,TRBJ2-3,NA,CASSVVGAGQYF,TGCGCCAGCAGCGTCGTGGGGGCCGGGCAGTATTTT
many,13,TRBV18,TRBJ1-1,TRBD1,CASSSGGYTEAFF,TGTGCCAGCTCATCAGGGGGTTACACTGAAGCTTTCTTT
many,13,TRBV13,TRBJ1-6,NA,CASSLDFSGPLHF,TGTGCCAGCAGCTTAGATTTCTCGGGTCCCCTCCACTTT
many,12,TRBV7-9,TRBJ2-3,NA,CASATQVDTQYF,TGTGCCAGCGCCACTCAAGTGGATACGCAGTATTTT
many,13,TRBV20-1,TRBJ2-3,TRBD2,CSARGGGTDTQYF,TGCAGTGCTAGAGGGGGGGGGACAGATACGCAGTATTTT
few,14,TRBV5-1,TRBJ1-6,NA,CASSLGRDNSPLHF,TGCGCCAGCAGCTTGGGCAGGGATAATTCACCCCTCCACTTT
NA,15,TRBV25-1,TRBJ1-1,TRBD1,CASSEAGQGGTEAFF,TGTGCCAGCAGTGAAGCTGGCCAGGGGGGAACTGAAGCTTTCTTT
many,15,TRBV4-1,TRBJ1-2,TRBD1,CASSQEGQGSYGYTF,TGCGCCAGCAGCCAAGAAGGACAGGGATCCTATGGCTACACCTTC
many,13,TRBV12-3/TRBV12-4,TRBJ1-6,NA,CASSLRKDSPLHF,TGTGCCAGCAGTTTACGGAAGGATTCACCCCTCCACTTT
NA,14,TRBV7-3,TRBJ1-1,NA,CASSLTGAGTEAFF,TGTGCCAGCAGCTTAACAGGGGCGGGCACTGAAGCTTTCTTT
NA,12,TRBV5-1,TRBJ2-5,NA,CASSLDQETQYF,TGCGCCAGCAGCTTGGATCAAGAGACCCAGTACTTC
NA,13,TRBV28,TRBJ2-7,NA,CASSSEGVDEQYF,TGTGCCAGCAGTTCCGAGGGAGTAGACGAGCAGTACTTC
many,15,TRBV6-5,TRBJ2-1,NA,CASSYSQGRRNEQFF,TGTGCCAGCAGTTACTCGCAGGGTCGTAGAAATGAGCAGTTCTTC
many,13,TRBV2,TRBJ1-2,NA,CASRRVKSLGYTF,TGTGCCAGCAGGCGAGTAAAGTCGTTGGGCTACACCTTC
many,17,TRBV4-1,TRBJ2-3,TRBD2,CASSQDGLAADTDTQYF,TGCGCCAGCAGCCAAGACGGACTAGCGGCGGACACAGATACGCAGTATTTT
many,13,TRBV20-1,TRBJ2-5,NA,CSARFGPQGTQYF,TGCAGTGCTAGATTCGGACCCCAAGGGACCCAGTACTTC
few,14,TRBV5-5,TRBJ1-4,TRBD1,CASSFDYRGSELFF,TGTGCCAGCAGCTTTGATTACAGGGGCAGCGAACTGTTTTTT
many,15,TRBV5-8,TRBJ2-4,TRBD1,CASRRQGALKNIQYF,TGTGCCAGCAGACGACAGGGGGCGCTTAAGAACATTCAGTACTTC
few,14,TRBV5-4,TRBJ2-7,NA,CASTTVSGTDEQYF,TGTGCCAGCACCACCGTTTCCGGGACGGACGAGCAGTACTTC
few,15,TRBV6-1,TRBJ1-5,NA,CASKPGAGRNQPQHF,TGTGCCAGCAAGCCCGGGGCCGGCCGCAATCAGCCCCAGCATTTT
many,20,TRBV12-2,TRBJ2-7,NA,CASRLHGGLAGMELDYEQYF,TGTGCAAGTCGCCTACACGGAGGACTAGCGGGGATGGAGTTGGACTACGAGCAGTACTTC